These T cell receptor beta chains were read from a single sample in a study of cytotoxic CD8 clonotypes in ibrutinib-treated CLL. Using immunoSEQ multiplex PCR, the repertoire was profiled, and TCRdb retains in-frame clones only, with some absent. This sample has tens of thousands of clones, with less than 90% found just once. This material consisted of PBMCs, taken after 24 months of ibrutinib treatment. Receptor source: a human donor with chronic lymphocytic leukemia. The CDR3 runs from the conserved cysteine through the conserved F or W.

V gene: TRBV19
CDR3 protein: CASSIEGGRTDTQYF

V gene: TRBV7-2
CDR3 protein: CASSLDRGQPQHF

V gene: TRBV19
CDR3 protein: CASSSWGLAGENTGELFF

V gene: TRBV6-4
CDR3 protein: CASSEQGGSNEQFF

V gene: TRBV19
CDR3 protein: CATRAVNSSYEQYF

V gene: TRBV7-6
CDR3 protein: CASSFAERETQYF

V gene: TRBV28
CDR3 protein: CASRVVGRRLQETQYF

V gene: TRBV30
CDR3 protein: CAWSVPSVSGANVLTF

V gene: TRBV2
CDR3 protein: CASSELAEQFF

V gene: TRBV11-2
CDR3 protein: CASSLVAGVGEQFF

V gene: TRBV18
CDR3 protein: CASSPRDNYEQYF

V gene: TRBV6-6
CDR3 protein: CATEANRNTEAFF

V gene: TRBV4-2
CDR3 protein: CASSPRGAGNLYNEQFF

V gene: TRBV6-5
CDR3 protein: CASSYGGTGLIGYTF

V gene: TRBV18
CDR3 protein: CASSGRDRNQPQHF

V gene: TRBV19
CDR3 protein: CASSPYGVAARYGYTF

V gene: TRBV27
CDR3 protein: CASSGNTEAFF

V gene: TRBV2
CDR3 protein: CASWTGTYEQYF

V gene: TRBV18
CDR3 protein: CASSRDTDSYEQYF

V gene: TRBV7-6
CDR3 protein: CASSLRPGTGTNTEAFF

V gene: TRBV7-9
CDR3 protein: CASSLLSGSYNEQFF

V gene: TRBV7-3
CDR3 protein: CASSLNYGAGETQYF

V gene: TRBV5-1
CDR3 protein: CASRDSGSKTDTQYF

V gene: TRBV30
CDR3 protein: CAWSRAGGSYEQYF

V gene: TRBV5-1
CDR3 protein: CASSLDVTQETQYF

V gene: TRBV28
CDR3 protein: CASTMGSGHYGYTF

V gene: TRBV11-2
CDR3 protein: CASSWARQETQYF

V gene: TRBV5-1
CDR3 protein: CASTESGGTDTQYF

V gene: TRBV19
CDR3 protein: CASSNGGQGRRNQPQHF

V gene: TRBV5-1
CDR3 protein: CASSFDGPPSETQYF

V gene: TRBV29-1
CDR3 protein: CSATMGFNNEKLFF

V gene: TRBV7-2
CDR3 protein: CASSRDSLEAFF

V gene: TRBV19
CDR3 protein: CASSIARTGDRAFF

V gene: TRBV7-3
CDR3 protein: CASSPAGQGESGFNEKLFF

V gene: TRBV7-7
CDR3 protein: CASSIQRSQTQYF